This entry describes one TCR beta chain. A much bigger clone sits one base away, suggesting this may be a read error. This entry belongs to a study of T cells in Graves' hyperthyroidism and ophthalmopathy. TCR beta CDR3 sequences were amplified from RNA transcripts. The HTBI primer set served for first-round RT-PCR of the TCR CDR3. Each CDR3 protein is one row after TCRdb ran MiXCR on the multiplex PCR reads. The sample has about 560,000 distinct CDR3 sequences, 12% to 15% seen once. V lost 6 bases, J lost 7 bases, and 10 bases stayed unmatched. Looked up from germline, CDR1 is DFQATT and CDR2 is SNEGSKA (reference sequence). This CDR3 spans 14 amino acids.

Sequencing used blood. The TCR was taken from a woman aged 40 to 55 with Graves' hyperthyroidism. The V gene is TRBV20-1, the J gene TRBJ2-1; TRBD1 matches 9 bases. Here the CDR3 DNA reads TGCAGTGCCCAGACAGGGGGATGGAAGAATGAGCAGTTCTTC. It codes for CSAQTGGWKNEQFF.